The rows below give T cell receptor beta chains drawn from one sample of a study of CD8+ T cells in alopecia areata. The assay was immunoSEQ multiplex PCR, and TCRdb's table has in-frame clones only and misses some. The sample shows 100,000 to 150,000 clones, around 48% of them seen only once. The sample was NKG2D-low CD8+ T cells sorted from blood. The receptors were sampled from a human donor with alopecia areata. CDR3s include the opening cysteine and the closing phenylalanine or tryptophan. The D gene is left open where the match is weak. The listing skips clone size in some rows; elsewhere it reads once, few, many or a size class.

j_gene	v_gene	d_gene	abundance	CDR3nt	CDR3aa
TRBJ2-2	TRBV29-1	TRBD1	-	TGCAGCGTTCGCAGCGGACAGGGGCCCGGGGAGCTGTTTTTT	CSVRSGQGPGELFF
TRBJ2-1	TRBV15	-	few	TGTGCCACCAGCACCACTAGCAATGAGCAGTTCTTC	CATSTTSNEQFF
TRBJ2-1	TRBV19	TRBD2	-	TGTGCCAGTAGTGCAAGCGGGGGTTCCTACAATGAGCAGTTCTTC	CASSASGGSYNEQFF
TRBJ2-1	TRBV2	-	-	TGTGCCAGCTATCCGGGGGGCGGCTACAATGAGCAGTTCTTC	CASYPGGGYNEQFF
TRBJ2-2	TRBV5-1	-	-	TGCGCCAGCAGCTGGCCGGGGCCACACTTCACGAACACCGGGGAGCTGTTTTTT	CASSWPGPHFTNTGELFF
TRBJ2-5	TRBV28	TRBD1	-	TGTGCCAGCAGAACCGGGACAGGGGGCCGAGAGACCCAGTACTTC	CASRTGTGGRETQYF
TRBJ2-7	TRBV29-1	-	few	TGCAGCGTGGACGGGCACTACGAGCAGTACTTC	CSVDGHYEQYF
TRBJ1-4	TRBV29-1	-	few	TGCAGCGTTCGCCCCTCGGCAACTAATGAAAAACTGTTTTTT	CSVRPSATNEKLFF
TRBJ1-5	TRBV4-3	-	few	TGCGCCAGCAGCCAAGATGTCAATCAGCCCCAGCATTTT	CASSQDVNQPQHF
TRBJ2-2	TRBV29-1	-	-	TGCAGCGTTCCAGGGTTTAAAGTCGGGGAGCTGTTTTTT	CSVPGFKVGELFF
TRBJ2-5	TRBV27	-	-	TGTGCCACCCGGGACTTTCAAGAGACCCAGTACTTC	CATRDFQETQYF
TRBJ1-1	TRBV5-1	-	few	TGCGCCAGCAGCTTCGTCAACCCGAACACTGAAGCTTTCTTT	CASSFVNPNTEAFF
TRBJ2-2	TRBV29-1	-	-	TGCAGCGTTGCCCTGATGGACACCGGGGAGCTGTTTTTT	CSVALMDTGELFF
TRBJ2-7	TRBV9	TRBD1	-	TGTGCCAGCAGCGTGGGGGACAGGGCCCACGAGCAGTACTTC	CASSVGDRAHEQYF
TRBJ1-2	TRBV29-1	-	few	TGCAGCGTTGAATGGGATGGGGGTGGGGATGGCTACACCTTC	CSVEWDGGGDGYTF
TRBJ1-6	TRBV23-1	-	few	TGCGCCAGCAGTCGGGGGCAGGGTCAGGCACCCCTCCACTTT	CASSRGQGQAPLHF
TRBJ2-7	TRBV4-3	-	-	TGCGCCAGCAGCCAAACAGGTAGCTACGAGCAGTACTTC	CASSQTGSYEQYF
TRBJ2-2	TRBV29-1	TRBD1	-	TGCAGCGTCGACAGGGAGAACACCGGGGAGCTGTTTTTT	CSVDRENTGELFF
TRBJ1-1	TRBV29-1	-	-	TGCAGCGTTGATTCAACAGGGATGAACACTGAAGCTTTCTTT	CSVDSTGMNTEAFF
TRBJ2-3	TRBV29-1	-	-	TGCAGCGTTGTTGCCCGGGGGCCCGCTAACACAGATACGCAGTATTTT	CSVVARGPANTDTQYF
TRBJ1-5	TRBV14	-	-	TGTGCCAGCAGCCAAGATGTTCACGGGGACACCCATTTT	CASSQDVHGDTHF
TRBJ2-1	TRBV7-9	-	few	TGTGCCAGCAGCTGGTCATCAGCGGACAATGAGCAGTTCTTC	CASSWSSADNEQFF
TRBJ2-1	TRBV11-1	-	-	TGTGCCAGCAGCTTAGGCGTACAGGAGGTTGAGCAGTTCTTC	CASSLGVQEVEQFF
TRBJ1-5	TRBV2	-	-	TGTGCCAGCAGGAAGGCTGCCAGCAATCAGCCCCAGCATTTT	CASRKAASNQPQHF
TRBJ2-1	TRBV18	-	-	TGTGCCAGCTCCCCTTCTTTAGAGAGTCAGTTCTTC	CASSPSLESQFF
TRBJ1-2	TRBV11-2	-	few	TGTGCCAGCAGCTTTCTAAGCCACATTGCCTTC	CASSFLSHIAF
TRBJ2-3	TRBV2	-	-	TGTGCCAGCAGTGAAGAGTACAACACAGATACGCAGTATTTT	CASSEEYNTDTQYF
TRBJ2-1	TRBV29-1	-	few	TGCAGCGTGGAACGGAGCTCCTACAATGAGCAGTTCTTC	CSVERSSYNEQFF
TRBJ2-5	TRBV13	TRBD1	-	TGTGCCAGCACGCGACAGGGGGAGACCCAGTACTTC	CASTRQGETQYF
TRBJ2-7	TRBV28	TRBD1	-	TGTGCCAGCAGCTACAGGGGCTTCTACGAGCAGTACTTC	CASSYRGFYEQYF
TRBJ1-6	TRBV5-6	-	-	TGTGCCAGCAGGCTCGGGGGCGTCTCACCCCTCCACTTT	CASRLGGVSPLHF